This T cell receptor beta chain was identified during a study of T cell changes during pregnancy in multiple sclerosis. Trimming cost V 0 bases and J 2 bases, with 17 bases left between them. The germline CDR1 and CDR2 sequences are MGHRA and YSYEKL. The CDR3 covers 17 residues. TCRdb's copy holds only in-frame clones and misses some; the assay was immunoSEQ multiplex PCR. Among approximately 40,000 clones listed, 89% were seen once. This receptor was taken from a female donor with multiple sclerosis, enrolled in a pregnancy study. This sample comprised CD8+ T cells from peripheral blood mononuclear cells, obtained in the third trimester of pregnancy. This sequence joins TRBV4-1 and TRBJ2-7, with D possibly being TRBD1 (5 bases). The CDR3 nucleotides read TGCGCCAGCAGCCAAGAATTAGGGGAACGAGGACCCTACGAGCAGTACTTC. This gives the protein CASSQELGERGPYEQYF.